This TCR beta chain comes out of a study of Ad26.COV2.S vaccination and SARS-CoV-2 variants. Study summary: The authors gave Ad26.COV2.S intramuscularly, either once or twice 56 days apart. Study results and caveats: Comparability of non-spike TCR breadth was observed across vaccine and placebo recipients.

This CDR3 has 14 amino acids. Germline CDR1 MNHEY, CDR2 SVGAGI. Trimming left V 8 bases short and J 4 bases short, with 15 bases between. Treatment denoted: about 20 received Ad26.COV2.S at low or high dose, single or two shots; roughly five received placebo; per-sample allocation not given. Day 63 following the first vaccine or placebo injection was when the samples were taken. The method was immunoSEQ multiplex PCR; TCRdb's version includes in-frame clones alone and lacks a portion of them. The table has 360,000 or so clones, around nine tenths seen once. With regard to this clone: The antigen remains undetermined.

The chain carries TRBV6-5 and TRBJ1-3, with D possibly being TRBD1 (6 bases). Specimen: peripheral blood, collected in a trial of Ad26.COV2.S vaccine versus placebo. This TCR derives from a person aged 18 to 65 who received the Ad26.COV2.S COVID-19 vaccine or a placebo. In nucleotides, the CDR3 is TGTGCCAGCGGAGACAGGTCGCTCGGAAACACCATATATTTT. It yields the protein CASGDRSLGNTIYF.